A selection of T cell receptor beta chains follows, all from one sample in a study of memory CD4+ T cells and cytomegalovirus serostatus. Profiling relied on immunoSEQ multiplex PCR, and the TCRdb table lists in-frame clones only, not all of them. The sample comprises tens of thousands of clones, about 70% of which are singletons, and approximately 4.5% rests with the top ten. The source material was memory CD4+ T cells from blood. These receptors all come from an adult in good health and CMV-seropositive. CDR3s include the opening cysteine and the closing phenylalanine or tryptophan. D genes are given only for firm matches. Clone size is stated in some rows and not others, as once, few, many or a class when expanded.

D,J,size,V,CDR3,DNA
-,TRBJ1-1,-,TRBV30,CAWRVGGNTEAFF,TGTGCCTGGAGAGTAGGGGGGAACACTGAAGCTTTCTTT
-,TRBJ1-1,-,TRBV6-5,CASSYHGAMGTEAFF,TGTGCCAGCAGTTATCACGGGGCGATGGGGACTGAAGCTTTCTTT
-,TRBJ2-5,-,TRBV7-9,CASSLGVRGEETQYF,TGTGCCAGCAGCTTAGGGGTCAGGGGAGAAGAGACCCAGTACTTC
-,TRBJ2-7,once,TRBV6-7,CASSYPRGSPYEQYF,TGTGCCAGCAGTTACCCACGAGGATCCCCCTACGAGCAGTACTTC
-,TRBJ2-3,-,TRBV2,CASSDDRTDTQYF,TGTGCCAGCAGTGATGATAGGACAGATACGCAGTATTTT
-,TRBJ1-1,-,TRBV28,CASSRNRGGTMNTEAFF,TGTGCCAGCAGCCGCAATCGAGGGGGTACTATGAACACTGAAGCTTTCTTT
-,TRBJ1-3,-,TRBV5-4,CASSLDGRAGNTIYF,TGTGCCAGCAGCTTGGATGGCAGGGCTGGAAACACCATATATTTT
TRBD1,TRBJ2-7,few,TRBV6-5,CASRTTGQGLEQYF,TGTGCCAGCAGAACAACGGGACAGGGCCTCGAGCAGTACTTC
TRBD2,TRBJ2-1,-,TRBV5-8,CASSRTSGGLSYNEQFF,TGTGCCAGCAGTCGGACTAGCGGGGGGCTATCCTACAATGAGCAGTTCTTC
-,TRBJ2-5,-,TRBV6-6,CASSPSETRETQYF,TGTGCCAGCAGCCCGAGTGAGACCCGAGAGACCCAGTACTTC
-,TRBJ1-1,-,TRBV7-9,CASSLGEGTEAFF,TGTGCCAGCAGCTTAGGGGAGGGCACTGAAGCTTTCTTT
-,TRBJ2-3,-,TRBV15,CATKQGLADTQYF,TGTGCCACCAAACAGGGTCTCGCAGATACGCAGTATTTT
-,TRBJ2-3,-,TRBV7-2,CASSLDTSTDTQYF,TGTGCCAGCAGCTTAGATACGAGCACAGATACGCAGTATTTT
TRBD2,TRBJ2-7,-,TRBV6-5,CASSYSVAGGFEQYF,TGTGCCAGCAGTTACAGTGTAGCGGGAGGTTTCGAGCAGTACTTC
TRBD1,TRBJ2-7,-,TRBV6-1,CASSLGQGGAYEQYF,TGTGCCAGCAGTTTGGGACAGGGGGGGGCCTACGAGCAGTACTTC
-,TRBJ1-5,-,TRBV7-2,CASSLAEYQPQHF,TGTGCCAGCAGCTTGGCGGAATATCAGCCCCAGCATTTT
-,TRBJ2-2,-,TRBV4-3,CASSPGTPPDTGELFF,TGCGCCAGCAGCCCCGGGACTCCCCCAGACACCGGGGAGCTGTTTTTT
-,TRBJ1-2,-,TRBV2,CASNPDSPGGYTF,TGTGCCAGCAATCCGGACAGTCCGGGTGGCTACACCTTC
-,TRBJ2-1,-,TRBV5-1,CASSPGSVSRGYEQFF,TGCGCCAGCAGCCCGGGATCTGTATCCAGGGGCTATGAGCAGTTCTTC
-,TRBJ2-3,-,TRBV9,CASSVGWGAGDTQYF,TGTGCCAGCAGCGTAGGCTGGGGGGCGGGAGATACGCAGTATTTT
-,TRBJ1-2,-,TRBV6-4,CASSDQGRGGYTF,TGTGCCAGCAGTGACCAGGGACGAGGAGGCTACACCTTC
-,TRBJ2-3,-,TRBV7-2,CASTKVGGTDTQYF,TGTGCCAGCACCAAAGTCGGGGGCACAGATACGCAGTATTTT
-,TRBJ1-3,-,TRBV5-1,CASSLAADSSGNTIYF,TGCGCCAGCAGCTTGGCGGCGGATTCCTCTGGAAACACCATATATTTT
-,TRBJ2-7,-,TRBV11-2,CASSTGPFSYEQYF,TGTGCCAGCAGCACCGGGCCTTTCTCCTACGAGCAGTACTTC
-,TRBJ1-5,-,TRBV4-1,CASSQVPRGSNQPQHF,TGCGCCAGCAGCCAAGTTCCCAGGGGAAGCAATCAGCCCCAGCATTTT
-,TRBJ2-5,-,TRBV20-1,CSASWVETQYF,TGCAGTGCTAGTTGGGTGGAGACCCAGTACTTC
-,TRBJ1-4,-,TRBV5-6,CASSLRTGYEKLFF,TGTGCCAGCAGCTTGAGGACGGGATATGAAAAACTGTTTTTT
-,TRBJ2-7,-,TRBV10-3,CAISESNGGLSYEQYF,TGTGCCATCAGTGAGTCGAACGGGGGGCTGTCCTACGAGCAGTACTTC
-,TRBJ1-1,-,TRBV7-8,CASSLVAGGAPEAFF,TGTGCCAGCAGCTTAGTGGCCGGGGGCGCGCCTGAAGCTTTCTTT
TRBD2,TRBJ2-7,-,TRBV10-2,CASSDWLAGYEQYF,TGCGCCAGCAGTGATTGGCTAGCGGGCTACGAGCAGTACTTC
-,TRBJ2-7,-,TRBV7-2,CASSLEDRTKYF,TGTGCCAGCAGCTTAGAGGACAGAACGAAGTACTTC
-,TRBJ2-1,-,TRBV2,CASSEVLANEQFF,TGTGCCAGCAGTGAGGTCTTAGCCAATGAGCAGTTCTTC
TRBD1,TRBJ1-2,few,TRBV11-2,CASSLQGDYGYTF,TGTGCCAGCAGCCTACAGGGGGACTATGGCTACACCTTC
-,TRBJ1-2,many,TRBV27,CASSLTGFRGYTF,TGTGCCAGCAGTTTAACGGGATTTCGTGGCTACACCTTC
-,TRBJ2-7,-,TRBV6-6,CASSPLQVGEQYF,TGTGCCAGCAGCCCTTTGCAGGTTGGCGAGCAGTACTTC
TRBD2,TRBJ2-7,-,TRBV7-9,CASSFEGTSDYEQYF,TGTGCCAGCAGCTTCGAAGGGACTAGCGACTACGAGCAGTACTTC
-,TRBJ2-3,-,TRBV10-2,CASSPPVDTQYF,TGCGCCAGCAGCCCCCCTGTAGATACGCAGTATTTT
TRBD2,TRBJ2-3,-,TRBV4-1,CASSPRRESADTQYF,TGCGCCAGCAGCCCCCGGCGGGAGAGCGCAGATACGCAGTATTTT
-,TRBJ1-2,once,TRBV18,CASSPGTGDYGYTF,TGTGCCAGCTCACCAGGGACGGGAGACTATGGCTACACCTTC
TRBD1,TRBJ1-2,once,TRBV15,CATSRDRGTDYGYTF,TGTGCCACCAGCAGAGATAGGGGGACAGACTATGGCTACACCTTC
TRBD1,TRBJ2-5,-,TRBV4-1,CASSQEGQRGGTQYF,TGCGCCAGCAGCCAAGAGGGACAGCGAGGGGGGACCCAGTACTTC